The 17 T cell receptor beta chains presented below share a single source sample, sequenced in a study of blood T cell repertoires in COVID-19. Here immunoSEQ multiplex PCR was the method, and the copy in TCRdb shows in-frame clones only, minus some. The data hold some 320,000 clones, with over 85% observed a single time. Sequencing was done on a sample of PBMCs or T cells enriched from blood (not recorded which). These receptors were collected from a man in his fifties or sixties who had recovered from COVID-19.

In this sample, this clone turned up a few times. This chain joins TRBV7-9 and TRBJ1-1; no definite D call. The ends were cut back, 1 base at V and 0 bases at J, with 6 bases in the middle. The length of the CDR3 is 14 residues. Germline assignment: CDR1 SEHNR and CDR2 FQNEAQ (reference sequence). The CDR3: CASSLDGMNTEAFF. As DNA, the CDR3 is TGTGCCAGCAGCTTAGACGGGATGAACACTGAAGCTTTCTTT. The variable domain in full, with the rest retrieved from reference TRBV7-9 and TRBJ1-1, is DTGVSQNPRHKITKRGQNVTFRCDPISEHNRLYWYRQTLGQGPEFLTYFQNEAQLEKSRLLSDRFSAERPKGSFSTLEIQRTEQGDSAMYLCASSLDGMNTEAFFGQGTRLTVV.

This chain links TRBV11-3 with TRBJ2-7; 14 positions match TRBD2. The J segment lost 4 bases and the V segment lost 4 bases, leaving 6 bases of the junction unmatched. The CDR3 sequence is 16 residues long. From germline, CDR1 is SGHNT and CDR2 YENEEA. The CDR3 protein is CASSSLGLAGEYEQYF. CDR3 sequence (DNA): TGTGCCAGCAGCTCCCTGGGACTAGCGGGGGAATACGAGCAGTACTTC.

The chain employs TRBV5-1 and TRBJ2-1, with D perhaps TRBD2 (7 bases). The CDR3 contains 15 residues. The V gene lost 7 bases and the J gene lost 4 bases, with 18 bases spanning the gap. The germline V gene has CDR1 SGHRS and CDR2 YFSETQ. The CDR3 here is CASGPGGAVYNEQFF. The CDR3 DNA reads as TGCGCCAGCGGCCCTGGGGGGGCCGTTTACAATGAGCAGTTCTTC.

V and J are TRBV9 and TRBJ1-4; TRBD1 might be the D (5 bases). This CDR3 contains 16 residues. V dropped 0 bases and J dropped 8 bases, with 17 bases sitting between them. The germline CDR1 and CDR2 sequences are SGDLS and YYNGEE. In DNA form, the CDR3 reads TGTGCCAGCAGCGTAGCTCCAAGGGGATTAGACGAAAAACTGTTTTTT. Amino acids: CASSVAPRGLDEKLFF.

The CDR3 protein is CASSRDSDNSPLHF. The CDR3 nucleotides read TGTGCCAGTAGTCGGGACAGTGATAATTCACCCCTCCACTTT. The V and J genes are TRBV19 and TRBJ1-6; 7 bases are a match to TRBD1. V lost 5 bases, J lost 5 bases, and 3 bases stayed unmatched. This CDR3 has 14 residues. Per germline, CDR1 LNHDA and CDR2 SQIVND (reference sequence).

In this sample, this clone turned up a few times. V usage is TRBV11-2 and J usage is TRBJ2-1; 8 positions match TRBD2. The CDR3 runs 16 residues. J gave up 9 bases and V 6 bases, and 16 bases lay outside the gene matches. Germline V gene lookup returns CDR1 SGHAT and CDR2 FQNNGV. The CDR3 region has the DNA TGTGCCAGCAGACCCGCCGGGACTAGGGCGGGTGGTGAGCAGTTCTTC. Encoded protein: CASRPAGTRAGGEQFF.

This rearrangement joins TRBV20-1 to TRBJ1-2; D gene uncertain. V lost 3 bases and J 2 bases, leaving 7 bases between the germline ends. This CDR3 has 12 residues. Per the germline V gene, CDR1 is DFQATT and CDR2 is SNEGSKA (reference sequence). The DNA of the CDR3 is TGCAGTGCTAGTCCGGGGAACTATGGCTACACCTTC. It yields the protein CSASPGNYGYTF.

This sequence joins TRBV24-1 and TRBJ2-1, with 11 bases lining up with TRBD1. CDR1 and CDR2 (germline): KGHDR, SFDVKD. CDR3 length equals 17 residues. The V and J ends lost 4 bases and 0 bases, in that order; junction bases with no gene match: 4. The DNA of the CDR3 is TGTGCCACCAGTGACCCTGGACAGGGGGCCTCCTACAATGAGCAGTTCTTC. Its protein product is CATSDPGQGASYNEQFF.

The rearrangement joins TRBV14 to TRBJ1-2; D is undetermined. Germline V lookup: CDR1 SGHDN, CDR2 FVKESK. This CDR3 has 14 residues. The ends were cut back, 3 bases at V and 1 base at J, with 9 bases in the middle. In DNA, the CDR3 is TGTGCCAGCAGCCATCTCGGGAGTAACTATGGCTACACCTTC. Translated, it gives CASSHLGSNYGYTF.

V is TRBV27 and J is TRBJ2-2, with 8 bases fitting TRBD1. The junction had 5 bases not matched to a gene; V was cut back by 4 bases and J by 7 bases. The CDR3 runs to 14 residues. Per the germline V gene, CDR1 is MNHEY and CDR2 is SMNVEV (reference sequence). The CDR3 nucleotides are TGTGCCAGCAGTTCACGGACAGGGCACGGGGAGCTGTTTTTT. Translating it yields CASSSRTGHGELFF.

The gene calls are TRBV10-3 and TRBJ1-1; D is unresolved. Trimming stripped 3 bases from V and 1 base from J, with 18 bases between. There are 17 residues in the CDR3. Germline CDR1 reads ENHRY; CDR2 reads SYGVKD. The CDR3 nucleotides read TGTGCCATCAGTGATACCCACCCCGCCGACACGAACACTGAAGCTTTCTTT. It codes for CAISDTHPADTNTEAFF.

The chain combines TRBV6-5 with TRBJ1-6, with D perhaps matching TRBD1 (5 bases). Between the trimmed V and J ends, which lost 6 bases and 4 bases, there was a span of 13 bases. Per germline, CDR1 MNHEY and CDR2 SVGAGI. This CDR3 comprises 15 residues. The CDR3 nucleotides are TGTGCCAGCAGAAGGGGAAAGGGGTATAATTCACCCCTCCACTTT. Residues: CASRRGKGYNSPLHF.

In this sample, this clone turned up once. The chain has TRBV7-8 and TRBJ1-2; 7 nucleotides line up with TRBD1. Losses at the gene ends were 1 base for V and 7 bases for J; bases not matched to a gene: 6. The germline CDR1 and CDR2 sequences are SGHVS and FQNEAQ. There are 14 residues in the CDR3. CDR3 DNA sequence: TGTGCCAGCAGCTTAGAGACAGGGAGAGGTGGCTACACCTTC. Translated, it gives CASSLETGRGGYTF.

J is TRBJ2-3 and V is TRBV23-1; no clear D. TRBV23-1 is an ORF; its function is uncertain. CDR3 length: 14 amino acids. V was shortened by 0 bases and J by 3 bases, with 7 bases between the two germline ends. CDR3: CASSQSARTDTQYF. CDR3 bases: TGCGCCAGCAGTCAATCGGCCAGAACAGATACGCAGTATTTT.

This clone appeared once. CDR3 sequence (DNA): TGTGCCAGCAGCTTGAGAGAGGTTTTTTATGAGCAGTTCTTC. Its translation: CASSLREVFYEQFF. The chain uses TRBV5-5 and TRBJ2-1; D is undetermined. The V gene lost 1 base and the J gene lost 8 bases, with 13 bases spanning the gap. This CDR3 region has 14 residues. Germline assignment: CDR1 SGHKS and CDR2 YYEKEE (reference sequence).

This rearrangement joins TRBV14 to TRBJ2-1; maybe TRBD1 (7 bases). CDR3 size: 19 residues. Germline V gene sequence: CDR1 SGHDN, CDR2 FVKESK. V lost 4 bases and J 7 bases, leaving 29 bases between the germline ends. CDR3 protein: CASSPRVFLAGGGQNEQFF. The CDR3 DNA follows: TGTGCCAGCAGCCCGCGGGTTTTTCTGGCAGGGGGAGGACAAAATGAGCAGTTCTTC.

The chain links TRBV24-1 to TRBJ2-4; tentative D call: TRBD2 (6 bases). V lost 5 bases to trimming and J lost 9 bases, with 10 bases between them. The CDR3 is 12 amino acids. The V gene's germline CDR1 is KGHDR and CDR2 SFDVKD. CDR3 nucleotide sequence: TGTGCCACCAGTGTCTCCGGGGGCATTCAGTACTTC. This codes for CATSVSGGIQYF.